The sequence of this TCR beta chain was determined in a study of cytomegalovirus exposure and HLA in healthy donors. General observations from the study: The authors listed 150 to 200 TCR beta chains as cytomegalovirus-associated.

Although they were nominally healthy when sampled, donors likely had unrecorded immune exposures. Vbeta (60) and Jbeta (13) primers were used in the PCR. The repertoire was sequenced with immunoSEQ multiplex PCR; TCRdb's copy has only in-frame clones and lacks some. The table records roughly 150,000 clones, 65% to 80% of them present only once. About this clone: Antigen specificity is unknown.

Trimming shortened V by 9 bases and J by 0 bases, and 16 bases separated the two germline ends. CDR3 size: 15 residues. CDR1 SEHNR and CDR2 FQNEAQ come from the germline V gene (reference sequence). This sequence originates from a male donor in good health and CMV-seronegative. The sample taken for sequencing was PBMCs. This chain links TRBV7-9 with TRBJ2-3; tentative D call: TRBD1 (6 bases). The CDR3 sequence: CARGAGYASTDTQYF. The CDR3 DNA follows: TGTGCCAGGGGGGCAGGGTATGCTAGCACAGATACGCAGTATTTT.